Listed below are T cell receptor beta chains from one sample, sequenced in a study of long-term antiretroviral therapy in people with HIV. Produced via immunoSEQ multiplex PCR; TCRdb's table is partial and in-frame only. The sample has roughly 30,000 clones; around 85% are singletons. The material sequenced was unsorted PBMCs, taken 0.8 years before starting antiretroviral therapy. Receptor source: a man younger than 35 with HIV. Both conserved end residues are part of each CDR3.

V	J	length	CDR3
TRBV11-1	TRBJ2-3	14	CASSLGTGADTQYF
TRBV5-4	TRBJ2-3	17	CASSPSWPRAGTDTQYF
TRBV5-4	TRBJ2-5	15	CASRRFGTTQETQYF
TRBV4-3	TRBJ2-5	17	CASSQAPTGGGSGTQYF
TRBV5-1	TRBJ1-3	15	CASSETGDSGNTIYF
TRBV10-3	TRBJ1-1	13	CAISATGEGVAFF
TRBV7-9	TRBJ2-1	13	CASSLEVPDEQFF
TRBV6-1	TRBJ2-7	14	CASRQYDRSYEQYF
TRBV2	TRBJ2-1	15	CASSRTGDSYNEQFF
TRBV6-5	TRBJ2-7	14	CASSYLGQGGEQYF
TRBV6-5	TRBJ1-2	13	CASSIGQAYGYTF
TRBV9	TRBJ1-2	16	CASSVGRGARPWGYTF
TRBV30	TRBJ1-2	13	CLLWTGAHYGYTF
TRBV9	TRBJ1-1	12	CASSGDRDEAFF
TRBV18	TRBJ2-7	14	CASSPRQGSGEQYF
TRBV6-1	TRBJ2-1	13	CASSGDPWGEQFF